The rows below give T cell receptor beta chains drawn from one sample of a study of T cell responses to AZD1222 COVID-19 vaccine. Assay: immunoSEQ multiplex PCR; the TCRdb copy retains only in-frame clones and omits some. This table has 100,000 to 150,000 clones, about 94% appearing once. Source: peripheral blood, taken on day 0 of AZD1222 vaccination. The receptors originated from an adult in good health. Both conserved end residues are trimmed from each CDR3. Size values are once, few and many counts, or a class for expanded clones, and some rows have none.

V gene	J gene	clone size	CDR3 protein
TRBV30	TRBJ1-2	NA	AWSAGQGGYT
TRBV27	TRBJ2-1	NA	ASSSGHHNEQF
TRBV28	TRBJ2-7	NA	ASSHFYEQY
TRBV6-1	TRBJ2-1	NA	ASSSQGGNEQF
TRBV12-3/TRBV12-4	TRBJ1-1	once	ASSLGSNTEAF
TRBV27	TRBJ1-2	NA	ASSLGIYNYGYT
TRBV11-2	TRBJ2-1	NA	ASSLPFVKPYNEQF
TRBV5-1	TRBJ1-2	once	ASSLSPGQYGYT
TRBV6-5	TRBJ1-3	NA	ASSWAESGNTIY
TRBV6-1	TRBJ1-5	NA	ASSERGLWTFNQPQH
TRBV28	TRBJ2-3	NA	ASSNEGSTDTQY
TRBV4-1	TRBJ2-7	NA	ASSQDLGYEQY
TRBV7-3	TRBJ2-2	NA	ASSLTRDSGRAGELF
TRBV30	TRBJ1-5	NA	AWSVGQGRAQPQH
TRBV18	TRBJ2-7	NA	ASSPPSGSTYEQY
TRBV4-1	TRBJ1-5	once	ASSQVAGEQPQH
TRBV6-2/TRBV6-3	TRBJ1-1	NA	ASSPDRHPPRAF
TRBV3-1/TRBV3-2	TRBJ2-1	NA	ASSFYTSGPYNEQF
TRBV30	TRBJ1-1	NA	AWSGSGGEAF
TRBV6-5	TRBJ1-4	once	ASSFGQGGYEKLF
TRBV19	TRBJ2-3	NA	ASSPLPSSWADTQY
TRBV28	TRBJ1-5	NA	ASSLTQGGNQPQH
TRBV28	TRBJ1-5	NA	ASSLFRISDTYSNQPQH
TRBV2	TRBJ2-3	NA	ASRTSGITDTQY
TRBV2	TRBJ1-1	NA	ASREGQGGTEAF
TRBV7-3	TRBJ2-1	NA	ASSAVGQGSVLDEQF
TRBV6-2/TRBV6-3	TRBJ1-2	once	ASSYRRQGFL
TRBV6-1	TRBJ1-2	NA	ASSVPDRGRSNYGYT
TRBV28	TRBJ2-5	NA	ASLRSGTGSETQY
TRBV19	TRBJ2-2	NA	ASRALNTGELF
TRBV9	TRBJ1-1	NA	ASSHGPPNTEAF
TRBV15	TRBJ1-4	NA	ATSRAGALNEKLF
TRBV5-6	TRBJ2-7	NA	ASSLNDWLGEQY
TRBV6-6	TRBJ2-2	NA	ASSYSIYTGELF
TRBV18	TRBJ2-7	NA	ASSEGIYEQY
TRBV25-1	TRBJ2-7	NA	ASSEFWGSNYEQY
TRBV7-2	TRBJ2-2	once	ASSFSPGSNTGELF
TRBV19	TRBJ1-5	NA	ATQSRGPEQPQH
TRBV3-1/TRBV3-2	TRBJ1-5	NA	ASSYSPMADSNQPQH
TRBV3-1/TRBV3-2	TRBJ2-5	NA	ASSQEALLAGVGETQY
TRBV10-2	TRBJ2-3	NA	ASTSADTQY
TRBV4-1	TRBJ2-1	few	ASSQGLAGRNEQF
TRBV28	TRBJ1-2	NA	ASQGLLDTRDRGYGYT
TRBV6-5	TRBJ1-5	NA	ASSYDWNQPQH
TRBV2	TRBJ1-5	NA	ASRGDRGDGYAQH
TRBV28	TRBJ1-1	NA	ASSFDHDSPNTEAF
TRBV30	TRBJ1-1	NA	AWSIGGNTEAF
TRBV30	TRBJ2-3	NA	AGSPGGGSDTQY
TRBV24-1	TRBJ1-2	NA	ATSDPGTAIEGYT
TRBV11-2	TRBJ2-7	once	ASSLGPSGRTYEQY
TRBV19	TRBJ1-5	NA	ASRGSDSNQPQH
TRBV24-1	TRBJ2-1	NA	ATSLDNEQF
TRBV4-1	TRBJ2-3	NA	ASSQVVGTDTDTQY
TRBV7-9	TRBJ2-7	few	ASTGTSGSRYEQY